Shown below are 8 T cell receptor beta chains from a single sample sequenced in a study of blood T cell repertoires in COVID-19. The method was immunoSEQ multiplex PCR; TCRdb's version includes in-frame clones alone and lacks a portion of them. The sample has fewer than 300,000 clones, roughly 86% seen once; the top ten hold about 0.74%. Material: peripheral blood. The receptors originated from a woman aged 30 to 39 with acute or convalescent COVID-19.

This chain uses TRBV5-4 with TRBJ2-1; 7 bases are a match to TRBD2. The junction had 10 bases not matched to a gene; V was cut back by 4 bases and J by 3 bases. The CDR3 consists of 16 residues. Germline V lookup: CDR1 SGHNT, CDR2 YYREEE (reference sequence). CDR3 sequence (DNA): TGTGCCAGCAGCCCACGTAGACTAGCCGACTACAATGAGCAGTTCTTC. Its translation is CASSPRRLADYNEQFF.

The chain combines TRBV27 with TRBJ2-1; tentatively, D is TRBD2 (5 bases). The germline V gene has CDR1 MNHEY and CDR2 SMNVEV (reference sequence). The V gene lost 2 bases and the J gene lost 6 bases, with 8 bases spanning the gap. The CDR3 length is 13 residues. For the CDR3, the DNA is TGTGCCAGCAGTTTAGGGCTAGCCAATGAGCAGTTCTTC. This encodes CASSLGLANEQFF.

The chain carries TRBV9 and TRBJ1-4; tentative D call: TRBD1 (6 bases). V was pared by 2 bases and J by 3 bases, with 8 bases between. Germline V CDR1 and CDR2: SGDLS, YYNGEE. There are 14 residues in the CDR3. This CDR3 reads CASSVAGANEKLFF. The CDR3 DNA reads TGTGCCAGCAGCGTGGCAGGGGCTAATGAAAAACTGTTTTTT.

The CDR3 loop reads CASSSLGQSYEQYF. DNA for the CDR3: TGCGCCAGCAGCTCCCTCGGACAGTCCTACGAGCAGTACTTC. The chain joins TRBV5-1 to TRBJ2-7; D possibly corresponds to TRBD1 (6 bases). V was trimmed by 3 bases and J by 1 base, leaving 11 bases between them. The CDR3 has 14 residues. CDR1 and CDR2 (germline): SGHRS, YFSETQ.

This clone has a single count. The chain recombines TRBV6-5 with TRBJ2-7; a weak D match, TRBD2 (6 bases). There are 16 residues in the CDR3. Trimming removed 0 bases from V and 3 bases from J, with 15 bases in between. CDR1 is MNHEY, CDR2 SVGAGI, per germline. In DNA form, the CDR3 reads TGTGCCAGCAGTTACTCGAAGGAACTGGGAGGCTACGAGCAGTACTTC. As protein: CASSYSKELGGYEQYF.

In the case of this clone: This same CDR3 is encoded by further DNA sequences in the sample. The rearrangement joins TRBV19 to TRBJ2-2, with 9 bases aligning to TRBD2. With V trimmed by 1 base and J by 4 bases, 1 base remained unmatched. The CDR3 spans 15 residues. The germline CDR1 and CDR2 sequences are LNHDA and SQIVND (reference sequence). This chain's CDR3 is CASSIGGRGTGELFF. Here the CDR3 DNA reads TGTGCCAGTAGTATAGGCGGGAGGGGCACCGGGGAGCTGTTTTTT.

V usage is TRBV5-4 and J usage is TRBJ1-4; D not certain. CDR1 and CDR2 (germline): SGHNT, YYREEE (reference sequence). The germline V and J ends were trimmed by 4 bases and 7 bases, with 14 bases remaining between them. CDR3 length: 14 amino acids. As DNA, the CDR3 is TGTGCCAGCAGCCATACCTCAACCGGTGAAAAACTGTTTTTT. Translating gives CASSHTSTGEKLFF.

This clone was detected only once. The rearrangement links TRBV5-4 to TRBJ2-1; tentative D call: TRBD2 (6 bases). This CDR3 comprises 16 residues. With 2 bases removed from V and 1 base from J, the gap between germline ends came to 13 bases. In germline, CDR1 is SGHNT, CDR2 YYREEE (reference sequence). The CDR3 nucleotides read TGTGCCAGCAGCTTCCGGGGGAGCGGTTCCTACAATGAGCAGTTCTTC. Translating it yields CASSFRGSGSYNEQFF.